These T cell receptor beta chains were read from a single sample in a study of beta chain features in type 1 diabetes. Profiling relied on immunoSEQ multiplex PCR, and the TCRdb table lists in-frame clones only, not all of them. The repertoire consists of nearly 700,000 clones, with around an eighth occurring once and the leading ten covering approximately 0.021%. Sequencing was performed on naive CD4+ T cells from blood. These receptors were obtained from a man aged 18 to 35 with type 1 diabetes. Both conserved end residues are part of each CDR3. The D gene is left open where the match is weak. A row's size may be missing; if present it is once, few, many or a size class.

clone_size	v_call	j_call	d_call	cdr3_nt	cdr3_aa
.	TRBV10-3	TRBJ2-5	TRBD2	TGTGCCACCTCCCCCGGGGGGGGAGAGACCCAGTACTTC	CATSPGGGETQYF
.	TRBV7-7	TRBJ2-5	TRBD1	TGTGCTAGCAGCCGGGACAGCCAAGAGACCCAGTACTTC	CASSRDSQETQYF
few	TRBV5-4	TRBJ1-1	.	TGTGCCAGCAGCTTGGGCCAGATGAACACTGAAGCTTTCTTT	CASSLGQMNTEAFF
.	TRBV30	TRBJ1-6	.	TGTGCCTGGAGGACCGCTGGGTCCCTCCACTTT	CAWRTAGSLHF
few	TRBV5-1	TRBJ1-1	.	TGCGCCAGCAGCACCTCTACCGAGAACACTGAAGCTTTCTTT	CASSTSTENTEAFF
few	TRBV9	TRBJ2-5	TRBD2	TGTGCCAGCAGCGTAGGTGGGATAGCGGGGGAACAAGAGACCCAGTACTTC	CASSVGGIAGEQETQYF
.	TRBV6-5	TRBJ1-1	.	TGTGCCAGCCACAGGAACACTGAAGCTTTCTTT	CASHRNTEAFF
few	TRBV11-2	TRBJ1-5	.	TGTGCCAGCAGCTTAGTGCTACAGCCTAATCAGCCCCAGCATTTT	CASSLVLQPNQPQHF
few	TRBV27	TRBJ1-2	TRBD1	TGTGCCAGCAGTTTAGGATTTTTTCCAGGGGGAGGCTATGGCTACACCTTC	CASSLGFFPGGGYGYTF
few	TRBV2	TRBJ2-6	.	TGTGCCAGCAGTGAGGACAGCACTGGGGCCAACGTCCTGACTTTC	CASSEDSTGANVLTF
few	TRBV14	TRBJ2-2	.	TGTGCCAGCAGCCATGGGGCAATCGGGGAGCTGTTTTTT	CASSHGAIGELFF
few	TRBV30	TRBJ1-3	.	TGTGCCTGTACTGAGGGCACTGGGTTTAGATACACCATATATTTT	CACTEGTGFRYTIYF
.	TRBV19	TRBJ2-7	.	TGTGCCAGTAGTATTAGTCGGGGCCGGTACGAGCAGTACTTC	CASSISRGRYEQYF
.	TRBV6-5	TRBJ2-7	.	TGTGCCAGCAGTTACTCTCAAGTCGGTGCCTCCTACGAGCAGTACTTC	CASSYSQVGASYEQYF
.	TRBV7-8	TRBJ2-3	.	TGTGCCAGCAGGAAAGGCGGCGGTGATACGCAGTATTTT	CASRKGGGDTQYF
.	TRBV30	TRBJ1-4	.	TGTGCTTACATCCCCGGGGCAACTGCAACTAATGAAAAACTGTTTTTT	CAYIPGATATNEKLFF
few	TRBV9	TRBJ1-2	.	TGTGCCAGCAGTCCTAGGACGGATTATGGCTACACCTTC	CASSPRTDYGYTF
.	TRBV19	TRBJ2-1	TRBD2	TGTGCCAGTAGTAAATTACGGGAGGTAGATGAGCAGTTCTTC	CASSKLREVDEQFF
few	TRBV2	TRBJ2-1	TRBD2	TGTGCCAGCAGTCCCGGGACTAGCGGGGGTGAGCAGTTCTTC	CASSPGTSGGEQFF
few	TRBV10-3	TRBJ1-2	TRBD1	TGTGCCATCAGTGAGTCGGCACAGGGGGCGAGAGGCTACACCTTC	CAISESAQGARGYTF
.	TRBV7-9	TRBJ2-5	.	TGTGCCAGCAGCTCCCCCCGGGAGACCCAGTACTTC	CASSSPRETQYF
.	TRBV7-9	TRBJ2-2	.	TGTGCCAGCAGGAAGACTTCGGGGGACACCGGGGAGCTGTTTTTT	CASRKTSGDTGELFF
.	TRBV30	TRBJ2-2	.	TGTGCCTGGGCTCAGGGACTTGCGAACACCGGGGAGCTGTTTTTT	CAWAQGLANTGELFF
.	TRBV2	TRBJ1-1	.	TGTGCCAGCGGACAGCGGAACACTGAAGCTTTCTTT	CASGQRNTEAFF
few	TRBV10-3	TRBJ2-5	TRBD1	TGTGCCATCAGTGAGTCGACAGGGGGAGAGACCCAGTACTTC	CAISESTGGETQYF
few	TRBV7-3	TRBJ2-3	.	TGTGCCAGCAGCTTAAACGGGCAGGGGAGGGATACGCAGTATTTT	CASSLNGQGRDTQYF
few	TRBV10-3	TRBJ1-1	.	TGTGCCATCACTGGACAGCGCGGGCTCGAATCGCGGGCTTTCTTT	CAITGQRGLESRAFF
.	TRBV4-1	TRBJ2-5	.	TGCGCCAGCAGCCCCCCTAGTGTCCTTGAAAGTCGACAGTACTTC	CASSPPSVLESRQYF
once	TRBV5-4	TRBJ2-1	.	TGTGCCAGCAGCTTCCCTGGTAACTCCTACAATGAGCAGTTCTTC	CASSFPGNSYNEQFF
few	TRBV11-2	TRBJ1-5	.	TGTGCCAGCAGCTTAGAGCAGAATCAGCCCCAGCATTTT	CASSLEQNQPQHF
.	TRBV5-1	TRBJ1-4	.	TGCGCCAGCAGCTGGACGGAGGGGGAAAAACTGTTTTTT	CASSWTEGEKLFF
.	TRBV2	TRBJ1-5	.	TGTGCCAGCAGTGAAGATGGAAGACAGCATTTT	CASSEDGRQHF
few	TRBV27	TRBJ2-1	.	TGTGCCAGCAGAAAAGCGGGCGAGCAGTTCTTC	CASRKAGEQFF
.	TRBV9	TRBJ2-2	.	TGTGCCAGCGGGCAGGCCGAACGGACCGGGGAGCTGTTTTTT	CASGQAERTGELFF
few	TRBV7-7	TRBJ2-5	.	TGTGCCAGCAGCCCAAACTACGGGGAGACCCAGTACTTC	CASSPNYGETQYF
few	TRBV10-3	TRBJ2-5	TRBD2	TGTGCCACCCGGACTAGCGAGACAGAGACCCAGTACTTC	CATRTSETETQYF
.	TRBV28	TRBJ2-7	TRBD1	TGTGCCAGCAGTATCAGGGGGCGCACCGACGAGCAGTACTTC	CASSIRGRTDEQYF
.	TRBV16	TRBJ1-2	.	TGTGCCAGCAGCCAACAGGACTATGGCTACACCTTC	CASSQQDYGYTF
few	TRBV6-6	TRBJ2-3	TRBD2	TGTGCCAGCAGTCCCTCTACGGAGCGGGGAGATACGCAGTATTTT	CASSPSTERGDTQYF
.	TRBV9	TRBJ2-5	TRBD2	TGTGCCAGCAGCGCCCTAGCGGGGGAACACCAAGAGACCCAGTACTTC	CASSALAGEHQETQYF
.	TRBV21-1	TRBJ2-2	.	TGTGCCAGCAGCCCCTGGGGGACAGGGGACACCGGGGAGCTGTTTTTT	CASSPWGTGDTGELFF
few	TRBV29-1	TRBJ2-7	TRBD1	TGCAGCGTTGCGGGACAGAACACCTACGAGCAGTACTTC	CSVAGQNTYEQYF
.	TRBV19	TRBJ2-3	TRBD1	TGTGCCAGTAGTATCTTCAGGGGGACAGATACGCAGTATTTT	CASSIFRGTDTQYF
.	TRBV6-5	TRBJ2-2	.	TGTGCCAGCAGTCCCCTCGCAGGGAACACCGGGGAGCTGTTTTTT	CASSPLAGNTGELFF
few	TRBV13	TRBJ2-1	TRBD1	TGTGCCAGCAGCTTAATTGGGGGACAGGGGAATGAGCAGTTCTTC	CASSLIGGQGNEQFF
.	TRBV10-3	TRBJ1-1	.	TGTGCCATCAGTGAGGGGGAGGACACTGAAGCTTTCTTT	CAISEGEDTEAFF
few	TRBV29-1	TRBJ2-7	TRBD1	TGCAGCGTTGGGGGGACAGGGGGCTTCAGGTACGAGCAGTACTTC	CSVGGTGGFRYEQYF
few	TRBV5-5	TRBJ1-2	.	TGTGCCAGCAGCTTGGAACGGGCGGACTATGGCTACACCTTC	CASSLERADYGYTF
.	TRBV28	TRBJ2-3	TRBD1	TGTGCCAGCAGCCTGTCAGGGGGCGGCACAGATACGCAGTATTTT	CASSLSGGGTDTQYF
.	TRBV4-1	TRBJ1-4	TRBD1	TGCGCCAGCAGCGCCCCCGGGACAGGGGGCGAATTTCCGTTTTTT	CASSAPGTGGEFPFF
few	TRBV2	TRBJ1-2	.	TGTGCCAGCAGTGATAAGATAGGTGGCTACACCTTC	CASSDKIGGYTF
.	TRBV13	TRBJ1-1	.	TGTGCCAGCAGCTTAGTTCGGCAGGGACTCACTGAAGCTTTCTTT	CASSLVRQGLTEAFF
.	TRBV7-2	TRBJ2-5	.	TGTGCCAGCAGCTTAGGGGGGGACAGAACCCAGTACTTC	CASSLGGDRTQYF
few	TRBV29-1	TRBJ2-7	.	TGCAGCGTTGAGTTGTCCGACAGCAAGCAGTACTTC	CSVELSDSKQYF
.	TRBV7-8	TRBJ1-5	.	TGTGCCAGCAGCGTATCCAATCAGCCCCAGCATTTT	CASSVSNQPQHF
few	TRBV5-6	TRBJ1-5	.	TGTGCCAGCAGCTTCCGGTTCGGGGAAGGGGAAAATCAGCCCCAGCATTTT	CASSFRFGEGENQPQHF
.	TRBV25-1	TRBJ1-2	.	TGTGCCAGCAGTTCCAGTAACTATGGCTACACCTTC	CASSSSNYGYTF
few	TRBV4-1	TRBJ1-6	.	TGCGCCAGCAGCCAAGATCGACAGCCGGGATATAATTCACCCCTCCACTTT	CASSQDRQPGYNSPLHF
few	TRBV29-1	TRBJ1-4	.	TGCAGCGTTGGCTCAGCTGCAACTAATGAAAAACTGTTTTTT	CSVGSAATNEKLFF